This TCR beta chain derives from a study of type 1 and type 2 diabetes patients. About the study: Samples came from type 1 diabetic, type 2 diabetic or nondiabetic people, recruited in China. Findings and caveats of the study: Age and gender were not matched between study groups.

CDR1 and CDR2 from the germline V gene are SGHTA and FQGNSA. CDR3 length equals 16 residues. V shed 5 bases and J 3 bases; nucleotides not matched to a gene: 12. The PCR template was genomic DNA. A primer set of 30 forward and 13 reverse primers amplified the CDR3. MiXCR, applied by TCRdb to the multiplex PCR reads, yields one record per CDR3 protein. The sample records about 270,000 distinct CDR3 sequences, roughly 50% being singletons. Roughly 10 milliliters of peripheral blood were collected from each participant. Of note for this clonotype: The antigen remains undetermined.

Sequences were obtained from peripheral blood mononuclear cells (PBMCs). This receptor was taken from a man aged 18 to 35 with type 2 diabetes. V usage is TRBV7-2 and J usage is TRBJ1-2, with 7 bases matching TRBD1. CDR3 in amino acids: CASSPAKTGRDYGYTF. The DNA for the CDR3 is TGTGCCAGCAGCCCAGCGAAGACAGGGCGGGACTATGGCTACACCTTC.